This T cell receptor (beta chain) was observed in a study of T-cell reconstitution after alpha-beta-depleted transplantation in children. A note on this clonotype: The antigen is not known.

The CDR3 totals 15 residues. Unmatched junction bases numbered 5, after V lost 6 bases and J lost 6 bases. From germline, CDR1 is SGHTA and CDR2 FQGNSA. Unique molecular identifiers were incorporated when the TCRbeta library was constructed. TCRdb called the PCR reads again in MiXCR, with one record for every CDR3 protein. This repertoire shows 550,000 to 800,000 distinct CDR3 sequences, around 13% found once; its top ten account for approximately 0.8%. Study results and limitations: Elevated TCRbeta diversity at day 60 was traced, in some patients, to surviving recipient T cells and thymic progenitors. Roughly two months post-transplant, alpha-beta T cells reportedly originated from several hundred graft clones that had expanded. A year post-transplant, T-cell counts and diversity derived mostly from newly produced T cells.

The chain combines TRBV7-2 with TRBJ2-2; 12 nucleotides agree with TRBD2. This specimen was PBMCs, taken before TCRalphabeta/CD19-depleted stem cell transplant. This TCR derives from a girl aged 2 to 9 with congenital amegakaryocytic thrombocytopenia, due to receive a stem cell transplant. CDR3 in amino acids: CASRPASGRAGELFF. In DNA form, the CDR3 reads TGTGCCAGCAGGCCTGCTAGCGGGAGGGCCGGGGAGCTGTTTTTT.